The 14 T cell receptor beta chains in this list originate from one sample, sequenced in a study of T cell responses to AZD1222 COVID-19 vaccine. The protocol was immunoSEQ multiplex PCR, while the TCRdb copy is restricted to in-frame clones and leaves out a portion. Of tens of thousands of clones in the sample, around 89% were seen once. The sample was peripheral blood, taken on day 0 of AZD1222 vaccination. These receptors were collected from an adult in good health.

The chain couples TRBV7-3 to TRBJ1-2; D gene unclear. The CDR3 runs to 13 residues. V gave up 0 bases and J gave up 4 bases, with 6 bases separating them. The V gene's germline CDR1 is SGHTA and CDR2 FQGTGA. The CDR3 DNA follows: TGTGCCAGCAGCTTAACAGGGATCTATGGCTACACCTTC. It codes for CASSLTGIYGYTF.

The chain's CDR3 is CASSLGTGEGYTF. The DNA for the CDR3 is TGTGCCAGCAGCCTTGGGACAGGGGAGGGCTACACCTTC. J is TRBJ1-2 and V is TRBV14; TRBD1 matches 10 bases. V lost 4 bases and J lost 8; bases outside the gene matches: 4. This CDR3 contains 13 residues. Germline V gene sequence: CDR1 SGHDN, CDR2 FVKESK.

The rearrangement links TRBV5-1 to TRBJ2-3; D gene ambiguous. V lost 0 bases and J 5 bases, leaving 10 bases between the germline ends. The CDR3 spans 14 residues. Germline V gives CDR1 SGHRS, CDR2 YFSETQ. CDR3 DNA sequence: TGCGCCAGCAGCTTGGAATATTCGGGAGATACGCAGTATTTT. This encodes CASSLEYSGDTQYF.

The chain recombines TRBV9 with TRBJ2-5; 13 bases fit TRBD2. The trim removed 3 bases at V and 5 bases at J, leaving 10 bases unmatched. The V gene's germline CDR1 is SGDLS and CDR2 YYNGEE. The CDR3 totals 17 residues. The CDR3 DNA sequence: TGTGCCAGCAGCGGTACTAGCGGGAGGGCCACGGGGGAGACCCAGTACTTC. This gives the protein CASSGTSGRATGETQYF.

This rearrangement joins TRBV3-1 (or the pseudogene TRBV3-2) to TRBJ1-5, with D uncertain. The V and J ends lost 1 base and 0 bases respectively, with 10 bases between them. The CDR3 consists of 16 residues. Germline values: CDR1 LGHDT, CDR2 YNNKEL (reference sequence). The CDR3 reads CASSQGQVYSNQPQHF. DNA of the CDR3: TGTGCCAGCAGCCAAGGACAAGTTTATAGCAATCAGCCCCAGCATTTT.

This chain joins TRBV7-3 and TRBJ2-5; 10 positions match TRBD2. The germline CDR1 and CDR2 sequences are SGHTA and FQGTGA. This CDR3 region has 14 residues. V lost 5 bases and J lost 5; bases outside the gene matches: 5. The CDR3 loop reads CASSVAGGVETQYF. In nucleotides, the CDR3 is TGTGCCAGCAGCGTAGCGGGGGGCGTGGAGACCCAGTACTTC. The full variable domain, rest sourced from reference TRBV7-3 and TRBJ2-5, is GAGVSQTPSNKVTEKGKYVELRCDPISGHTALYWYRQSLGQGPEFLIYFQGTGAADDSGLPNDRFFAVRPEGSVSTLKIQRTERGDSAVYLCASSVAGGVETQYFGPGTRLLVL.

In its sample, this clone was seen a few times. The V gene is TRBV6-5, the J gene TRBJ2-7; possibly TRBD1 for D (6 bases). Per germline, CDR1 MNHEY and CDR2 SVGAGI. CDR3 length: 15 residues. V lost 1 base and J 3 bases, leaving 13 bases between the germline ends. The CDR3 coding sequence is TGTGCCAGCAGTTACTACATCCGGGACAACTACGAGCAGTACTTC. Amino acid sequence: CASSYYIRDNYEQYF.

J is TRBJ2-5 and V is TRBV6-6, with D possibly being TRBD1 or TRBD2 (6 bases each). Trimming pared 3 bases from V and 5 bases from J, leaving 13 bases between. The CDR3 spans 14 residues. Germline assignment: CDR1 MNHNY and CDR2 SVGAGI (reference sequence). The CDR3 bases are TGTGCCAGCAGTTATGGTAGAGGGGGGGAGACCCAGTACTTC. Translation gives CASSYGRGGETQYF.

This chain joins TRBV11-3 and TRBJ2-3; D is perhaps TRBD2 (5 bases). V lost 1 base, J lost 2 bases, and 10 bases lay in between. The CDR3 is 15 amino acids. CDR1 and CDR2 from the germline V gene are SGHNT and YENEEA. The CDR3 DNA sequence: TGTGCCAGCAGCTTAGGGGGAGAAGTCACAGATACGCAGTATTTT. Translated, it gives CASSLGGEVTDTQYF.

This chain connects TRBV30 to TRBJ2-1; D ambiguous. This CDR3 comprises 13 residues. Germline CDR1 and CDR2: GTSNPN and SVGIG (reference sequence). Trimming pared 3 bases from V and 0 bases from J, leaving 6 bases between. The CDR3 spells CAWSLSSYNEQFF. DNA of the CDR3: TGTGCCTGGAGCTTGAGCTCCTACAATGAGCAGTTCTTC.

The CDR3 sequence is CASSPSTSLGGNEQFF. CDR3 bases: TGTGCCAGCAGCCCTTCGACTAGCCTAGGGGGCAATGAGCAGTTCTTC. The chain couples TRBV7-3 to TRBJ2-1; a weak D match, TRBD2 (7 bases). CDR3 length: 16 residues. V lost 5 bases, J lost 6 bases, and 20 bases lay in between. Germline CDR1 SGHTA, CDR2 FQGTGA.

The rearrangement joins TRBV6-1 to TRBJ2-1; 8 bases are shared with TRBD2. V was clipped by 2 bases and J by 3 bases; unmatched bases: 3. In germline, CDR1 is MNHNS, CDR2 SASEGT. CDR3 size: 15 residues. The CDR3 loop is CASSESGSIYNEQFF. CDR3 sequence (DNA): TGTGCCAGCAGTGAAAGCGGGAGTATCTACAATGAGCAGTTCTTC.

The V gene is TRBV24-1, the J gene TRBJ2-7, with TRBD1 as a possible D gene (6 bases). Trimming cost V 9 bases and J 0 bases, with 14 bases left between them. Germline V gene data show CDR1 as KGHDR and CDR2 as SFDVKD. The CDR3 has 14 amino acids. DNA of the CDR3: TGTGCCACCCTCAGGCAGGGGATCTCCTACGAGCAGTACTTC. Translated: CATLRQGISYEQYF.

The CDR3 spells CASSSGGVSYEQYF. The CDR3 bases are TGCGCCAGCAGCTCAGGGGGGGTCTCCTACGAGCAGTACTTC. This chain uses TRBV5-1 with TRBJ2-7; D may match TRBD1 or TRBD2 (7 bases each). The CDR3 runs 14 residues. The V gene lost 3 bases and the J gene lost 0 bases, with 10 bases spanning the gap. Germline-derived CDR1 and CDR2 are SGHRS and YFSETQ.